This note documents a single T cell receptor (beta chain) sequence. Its antigen is undetermined. The sample is drawn from a study of T cell repertoires in cytomegalovirus infection. Study-level background: As its CMV epitopes, the study selected recently identified HLA-C-restricted and well-studied HLA-B-restricted targets. Public TCR beta signatures marked donors with CMV infection and the matching HLA.

General observations from the study: Summed public TCR beta family frequency identified CMV carriers bearing the relevant HLA. Ex vivo responses were dominated by HLA-C-restricted CMV-specific TCR beta clonotypes.

MiXCR, run by TCRdb on the reads, gives a single entry per CDR3 protein. The profile shows more than 300,000 distinct CDR3 sequences, about 32% of them singletons. The input for sequencing was cultured PBMCs, taken from culture after CMV antigen stimulation. This clonotype was sampled from a human donor in good health (CMV status not recorded). Some clones in this sample may be carry-over from other donors' samples.

The DNA of the CDR3 is TGTGCCAGCAGCTCTGGACAGGGGGATAGAGAAAAACTGTTTTTT. It encodes CASSSGQGDREKLFF. The chain has TRBV7-9 and TRBJ1-4; 10 bases are shared with TRBD1. The V segment lost 4 bases and the J segment 8 bases; nucleotides outside the gene matches: 7. There are 15 residues in the CDR3. The germline V gene encodes CDR1 SEHNR and CDR2 FQNEAQ (reference sequence). Looking up the rest from reference TRBV7-9 and TRBJ1-4 gives the full variable domain: DTGVSQNPRHKITKRGQNVTFRCDPISEHNRLYWYRQTLGQGPEFLTYFQNEAQLEKSRLLSDRFSAERPKGSFSTLEIQRTEQGDSAMYLCASSSGQGDREKLFFGSGTQLSVL.